A single sample is the source of the 25 T cell receptor beta chains below, sequenced in a study of cytomegalovirus exposure and HLA in healthy donors. The study ran its PCR with 60 Vbeta and 13 Jbeta primers. Profiling relied on immunoSEQ multiplex PCR, and the TCRdb table lists in-frame clones only, not all of them. The table records approximately 120,000 clones, 81% of them present only once. The sequenced material came from PBMCs. These receptors came from a man aged 18 to 30 in good health and CMV-seronegative.

The chain links TRBV11-3 to TRBJ2-1; 8 nucleotides align to TRBD2. The germline gives CDR1 SGHNT, CDR2 YENEEA. The CDR3 is 14 amino acids. The junction had 10 bases not matched to a gene; V was cut back by 5 bases and J by 10 bases. The CDR3, as DNA: TGTGCCAGCAGCGTCGGGGGGGCCGTCGGAGAGCAGTTCTTC. It specifies CASSVGGAVGEQFF.

The rearrangement links TRBV16 to TRBJ1-1; perhaps TRBD1 as D (5 bases). With 4 bases removed from V and 9 bases from J, the gap between germline ends came to 12 bases. The CDR3 loop spans 12 amino acids. Germline CDR1 KGHSY, CDR2 FQNENV. The CDR3 bases are TGTGCCAGCAGCCCGGGGGTGGGGAAAGCTTTCTTT. This translates into CASSPGVGKAFF.

The chain carries TRBV19 and TRBJ2-2, with TRBD1 matching over 7 bases. V lost 3 bases to trimming and J lost 2 bases; unmatched junction nucleotides: 3. In germline, CDR1 is LNHDA, CDR2 SQIVND (reference sequence). The CDR3 covers 15 residues. CDR3 in DNA: TGTGCCAGTAGTATCTGGGACAGAAACACCGGGGAGCTGTTTTTT. Translation: CASSIWDRNTGELFF.

V and J are TRBV7-9 and TRBJ2-2; 9 bases are shared with TRBD1. The ends lost 4 bases at V and 3 bases at J; junction bases unmatched: 6. CDR1 is SEHNR and CDR2 is FQNEAQ in the germline V gene (reference sequence). This CDR3 is built from 16 residues. CDR3 in DNA: TGTGCCAGCAGCTCCGGACAGGGGTTTTACACCGGGGAGCTGTTTTTT. Residues: CASSSGQGFYTGELFF. The complete variable domain, with remaining parts taken from reference TRBV7-9 and TRBJ2-2, reads DTGVSQNPRHKITKRGQNVTFRCDPISEHNRLYWYRQTLGQGPEFLTYFQNEAQLEKSRLLSDRFSAERPKGSFSTLEIQRTEQGDSAMYLCASSSGQGFYTGELFFGEGSRLTVL.

There are a few counts of this clone. The gene calls are TRBV14 and TRBJ1-2, with TRBD1 matching 9 bases. The ends lost 4 bases at V and 6 bases at J; junction bases unmatched: 15. The CDR3 totals 17 residues. CDR1 is SGHDN and CDR2 is FVKESK in the germline V gene. The CDR3 DNA follows: TGTGCCAGCAGCCGTAACTTGGGGGACAGGGAGGTAAATGGCTACACCTTC. It encodes CASSRNLGDREVNGYTF.

The chain links TRBV5-1 to TRBJ2-1; 8 nucleotides line up with TRBD2. CDR3 length: 15 residues. The V and J ends lost 5 bases and 5 bases, in that order; junction bases with no gene match: 9. In germline, CDR1 is SGHRS, CDR2 YFSETQ. DNA of the CDR3: TGCGCCAGCAGTCAACTAGCGGCCAACAACAATGAGCAGTTCTTC. This sequence encodes CASSQLAANNNEQFF.

This clone was picked up one time. This CDR3 reads CASRGRSTDTQYF. In DNA form, the CDR3 reads TGTGCCAGTAGAGGGAGAAGCACAGATACGCAGTATTTT. This chain uses TRBV19 with TRBJ2-3, with a tentative D call TRBD2 (5 bases). The CDR3 covers 13 residues. Deletions cut 6 bases from V and 0 bases from J, with 7 bases between. From germline, CDR1 is LNHDA and CDR2 SQIVND (reference sequence).

The chain combines TRBV7-2 with TRBJ1-5; TRBD1 aligns across 10 bases. The CDR3 length is 16 residues. The germline V gene has CDR1 SGHTA and CDR2 FQGNSA. The J segment lost 4 bases and the V segment lost 4 bases, leaving 7 bases of the junction unmatched. The CDR3 bases are TGTGCCAGCAGCTCAGGGGACAGGGGCGGAAATCAGCCCCAGCATTTT. Its protein is CASSSGDRGGNQPQHF.

The gene calls are TRBV10-2 and TRBJ2-4; possibly TRBD2 for D (6 bases). The germline V gene has CDR1 WSHSY and CDR2 SAAADI. V was pared by 4 bases and J by 6 bases, with 13 bases between. The CDR3 contains 14 residues. The DNA of the CDR3 is TGCGCCAGCAGTGGGGGGGAAGGTACAAACATTCAGTACTTC. It specifies CASSGGEGTNIQYF.

V is TRBV19 and J is TRBJ1-2; perhaps TRBD1 as D (5 bases). V was trimmed by 3 bases and J by 8 bases, leaving 10 bases between them. The length of the CDR3 is 12 residues. CDR1 and CDR2 from the germline V gene are LNHDA and SQIVND (reference sequence). The CDR3: CASSIGAQGYTF. CDR3 in DNA: TGTGCCAGTAGTATTGGGGCGCAGGGCTACACCTTC.

The chain couples TRBV27 to TRBJ1-1, with D tentatively TRBD1 (5 bases). The germline V gene has CDR1 MNHEY and CDR2 SMNVEV (reference sequence). Trimming stripped 5 bases from V and 6 bases from J, with 25 bases between. This CDR3 has 17 residues. This chain's CDR3 is CASSKNPRNSGKAEAFF. The DNA of the CDR3 is TGTGCCAGCAGTAAGAATCCCCGGAATTCAGGGAAGGCTGAAGCTTTCTTT.

The J gene is TRBJ1-5, the V gene TRBV19, with 7 positions matching TRBD1. The CDR3 loop spans 15 amino acids. In germline, CDR1 is LNHDA, CDR2 SQIVND (reference sequence). Trimming took 2 bases from V and 3 from J; bases not matched to a gene: 4. This CDR3 is CASSIWGQINQPQHF. In nucleotides, the CDR3 is TGTGCCAGTAGTATATGGGGACAGATCAATCAGCCCCAGCATTTT.

DNA for the CDR3: TGTGCCACCAGCAGAAAACTAAGTGTGAGGGAATGGGAAAAACTGTTTTTT. Protein product: CATSRKLSVREWEKLFF. The chain uses TRBV15 and TRBJ1-4, with D uncertain. The CDR3 is 17 amino acids. V lost 2 bases and J lost 8, with 21 bases in between. Germline CDR1 LNHNV, CDR2 YYDKDF (reference sequence).

This clone appeared a single time. The chain is built from TRBV7-2 and TRBJ1-5, with D maybe TRBD1 (6 bases). V shed 5 bases and J shed 5 bases, with 10 bases lying between them. Looked up from germline, CDR1 is SGHTA and CDR2 is FQGNSA. The CDR3 is 13 amino acids. In nucleotides, the CDR3 is TGTGCCAGCAGCATACAGGGAGATCAGCCCCAGCATTTT. Protein product: CASSIQGDQPQHF.

The chain is built from TRBV5-3 and TRBJ1-4; 9 bases align to TRBD1. TRBV5-3 is an open reading frame, and its role is uncertain. The CDR3 loop spans 15 amino acids. V lost 4 bases to trimming and J lost 4 bases; unmatched junction nucleotides: 5. For the CDR3, the DNA is TGTGCCAGAAGCATCGGGACAGGGATTAATGAAAAACTGTTTTTT. It translates to CARSIGTGINEKLFF.

J is TRBJ1-5 and V is TRBV6-1; D uncertain. V was cut by 3 bases and J by 1 base, with 16 bases left in between. The CDR3 runs to 17 residues. CDR1 is MNHNS, CDR2 SASEGT, per germline. CDR3 region: CASSDGLPGMSNQPQHF. The CDR3 DNA is TGTGCCAGCAGTGACGGACTTCCGGGGATGAGCAATCAGCCCCAGCATTTT.

This rearrangement joins TRBV19 to TRBJ1-1; weak D call: TRBD1 (6 bases). V gave up 0 bases and J gave up 4 bases, with 15 bases separating them. The CDR3 is made up of 16 amino acids. The V gene's germline CDR1 is LNHDA and CDR2 SQIVND (reference sequence). Here the CDR3 DNA reads TGTGCCAGTAGTATAGAAGAAGCAGGGGAGGGCACTGAAGCTTTCTTT. Amino acid sequence: CASSIEEAGEGTEAFF.

The CDR3: CAISGLTGSTEAFF. CDR3 in DNA: TGTGCCATCAGTGGACTGACAGGGAGCACTGAAGCTTTCTTT. V is TRBV10-3 and J is TRBJ1-1; 7 bases agree with TRBD1. The V gene's germline CDR1 is ENHRY and CDR2 SYGVKD. The length of the CDR3 is 14 residues. V lost 4 bases to trimming and J lost 4 bases; unmatched junction nucleotides: 6.

The gene calls are TRBV7-3 and TRBJ1-2; D unresolved. This CDR3 contains 15 residues. Trimming pared 2 bases from V and 8 bases from J, leaving 18 bases between. From germline, CDR1 is SGHTA and CDR2 FQGTGA. CDR3 in DNA: TGTGCCAGCAGCTTAGTAGCGGGATTTCTTGGAGGCTACACCTTC. This translates into CASSLVAGFLGGYTF.

The genes are TRBV15 and TRBJ2-1; 8 bases match TRBD2. The germline gives CDR1 LNHNV, CDR2 YYDKDF (reference sequence). Trimming at V came to 7 bases and at J to 4 bases, leaving 9 bases not matched to a gene. The CDR3 loop spans 15 amino acids. This CDR3 reads CATTPGGGSYNEQFF. The CDR3 DNA follows: TGTGCCACCACCCCGGGGGGGGGCTCTTACAATGAGCAGTTCTTC.

The chain employs TRBV7-9 and TRBJ1-2; 10 bases agree with TRBD1. Germline-derived CDR1 and CDR2 are SEHNR and FQNEAQ (reference sequence). V lost 5 bases to trimming and J lost 3 bases; unmatched junction nucleotides: 3. The CDR3 has 14 residues. This CDR3 reads CASSRGQGDYGYTF. The CDR3 DNA follows: TGTGCCAGCAGCCGAGGACAGGGGGACTATGGCTACACCTTC.

V is TRBV5-4 and J is TRBJ1-3; D ambiguous. The V gene lost 6 bases and the J gene lost 8 bases, with 18 bases spanning the gap. The CDR3 extends over 14 amino acids. CDR1 and CDR2 (germline): SGHNT, YYREEE (reference sequence). In DNA form, the CDR3 reads TGTGCCAGCACCTACGACATGAATTCGCACACCATATATTTT. This translates into CASTYDMNSHTIYF.

This clone was observed a few times. V gene TRBV15 combines with J gene TRBJ2-2, with D perhaps matching TRBD1 (5 bases). V was pared by 0 bases and J by 5 bases, with 13 bases between. The germline V gene has CDR1 LNHNV and CDR2 YYDKDF (reference sequence). CDR3 length: 16 residues. The CDR3 DNA follows: TGTGCCACCAGCAGAGAAGGGGCCTTCGGGACCGGGGAGCTGTTTTTT. It translates to CATSREGAFGTGELFF.

The chain couples TRBV9 to TRBJ1-2; 7 bases are shared with TRBD1. Germline trimming cut 0 bases from V and 5 bases from J; bases unmatched to any gene: 4. The V gene's germline CDR1 is SGDLS and CDR2 YYNGEE. This CDR3 comprises 14 residues. The CDR3 sequence is CASSVAGGDYGYTF. CDR3 sequence (DNA): TGTGCCAGCAGCGTAGCAGGGGGTGATTATGGCTACACCTTC.

This clone was counted once. The chain links TRBV6-6 to TRBJ1-3; D not resolved. The CDR3 has 13 amino acids. V was pared by 8 bases and J by 0 bases, with 8 bases between. Germline CDR1 MNHNY, CDR2 SVGAGI (reference sequence). CDR3 coding DNA: TGTGCCAGCCTCGAGAGCTCTGGAAACACCATATATTTT. It encodes CASLESSGNTIYF.